Shown below are 25 T cell receptor beta chains from a single sample sequenced in a study of T-cell reconstitution after alpha-beta-depleted transplantation in children. During its preparation, the TCRbeta library received unique molecular identifiers. TCRdb independently ran MiXCR on the PCR reads; one entry per CDR3 protein. The sample holds around 530,000 distinct CDR3 sequences, about 30% seen once. Sequenced here: PBMCs from the stem cell graft donor, sampled from the stem cell graft. Source of these receptors: a human donor who donated a stem cell graft to a child with aplastic anemia.

This chain links TRBV7-6 with TRBJ1-1; D is perhaps TRBD1 (6 bases). Germline CDR1 and CDR2: SGHVS and FNYEAQ. V lost 3 bases and J 8 bases, leaving 16 bases between the germline ends. This CDR3 region has 14 residues. CDR3 protein: CASSLGGGEGEAFF. In nucleotides, the CDR3 is TGTGCCAGCAGCTTGGGGGGCGGGGAGGGAGAAGCTTTCTTT.

CDR3 amino acids: CASSGTGREQYF. The CDR3 bases are TGTGCCAGTAGCGGGACAGGACGGGAGCAGTACTTC. The rearrangement links TRBV19 to TRBJ2-7, with 8 bases fitting TRBD1. Trimming took 6 bases from V and 7 from J; bases not matched to a gene: 5. Germline values: CDR1 LNHDA, CDR2 SQIVND (reference sequence). The CDR3 has 12 amino acids.

V usage is TRBV12-3 or TRBV12-4 and J usage is TRBJ2-1; possible D gene TRBD2, 6 bases. The CDR3 has 15 amino acids. V shed 2 bases and J shed 10 bases, with 18 bases lying between them. The CDR3 region is CASSLPGLLYGEQFF. CDR3 bases: TGTGCCAGCAGTTTACCGGGACTCCTATACGGGGAGCAGTTCTTC.

V and J are TRBV30 and TRBJ1-5; the match to TRBD1 covers 9 bases. CDR1 is GTSNPN and CDR2 is SVGIG in the germline V gene (reference sequence). J lost 2 bases, V lost 4 bases, and 18 bases had no gene match. The CDR3 runs to 19 residues. This chain's CDR3 is CAWTTRTGDGVFGNQPQHF. In DNA form, the CDR3 reads TGTGCCTGGACAACGAGGACAGGGGACGGGGTTTTTGGCAATCAGCCCCAGCATTTT.

The chain joins TRBV7-6 to TRBJ2-1, with 7 bases aligning to TRBD1. CDR3 length: 17 residues. CDR1 SGHVS and CDR2 FNYEAQ come from the germline V gene. Losses at the gene ends were 0 bases for V and 7 bases for J; bases not matched to a gene: 12. The CDR3 DNA sequence: TGTGCCAGCAGCTTAGCTTTACCGGGACAGTACAGAAATGAGCAGTTCTTC. Its translation is CASSLALPGQYRNEQFF.

The chain uses TRBV27 and TRBJ1-5; D unclear. There are 14 residues in the CDR3. Germline values: CDR1 MNHEY, CDR2 SMNVEV (reference sequence). V dropped 2 bases and J dropped 4 bases, with 9 bases sitting between them. Here the CDR3 DNA reads TGTGCCAGCAGTTTAGATAGGGTAAATCAGCCCCAGCATTTT. Translating it yields CASSLDRVNQPQHF.

The chain is built from TRBV24-1 and TRBJ2-5; the match to TRBD1 covers 8 bases. CDR3 size: 13 residues. CDR1 is KGHDR, CDR2 SFDVKD, per germline. J was trimmed by 5 bases and V by 4 bases; bases with no gene match: 2. This CDR3 reads CATSEYRGETQYF. The DNA of the CDR3 is TGTGCCACCAGTGAATACAGGGGGGAGACCCAGTACTTC.

The chain carries TRBV6-5 and TRBJ2-7; D not resolved. Germline values: CDR1 MNHEY, CDR2 SVGAGI. Trimming removed 2 bases at V and 3 bases at J, with 11 bases between. CDR3 length: 14 residues. CDR3 bases: TGTGCCAGCAGTTACAGTATCAGAAACTACGAGCAGTACTTC. Residues: CASSYSIRNYEQYF.

This clonotype was observed a handful of times. The chain's CDR3 is CASSTSGTTDTQYF. Written as DNA, the CDR3 is TGTGCCAGCAGCACTAGCGGGACTACAGATACGCAGTATTTT. The J gene is TRBJ2-3, the V gene TRBV13; 10 bases are shared with TRBD2. V lost 5 bases to trimming and J lost 3 bases; unmatched junction nucleotides: 2. There are 14 residues in the CDR3. Looked up from germline, CDR1 is PRHDT and CDR2 is FYEKMQ (reference sequence).

This clonotype came up a few times. The chain couples TRBV10-3 to TRBJ1-5, with TRBD1 matching over 8 bases. In germline, CDR1 is ENHRY, CDR2 SYGVKD. The CDR3 contains 15 residues. V lost 2 bases and J lost 3; bases outside the gene matches: 3. The CDR3: CAISEGQGYNQPQHF. The CDR3 nucleotides read TGTGCCATCAGTGAGGGACAGGGCTACAATCAGCCCCAGCATTTT.

There are a few counts of this clonotype. The rearrangement links TRBV27 to TRBJ2-7; possibly TRBD1 for D (6 bases). Trimming removed 5 bases from V and 0 bases from J, with 17 bases in between. The germline CDR1 and CDR2 sequences are MNHEY and SMNVEV (reference sequence). This CDR3 has 16 amino acids. The CDR3 loop is CASSPIMGASSYEQYV. The CDR3, as DNA: TGTGCCAGCAGTCCTATTATGGGGGCTAGCTCCTACGAGCAGTACGTC.

This clonotype occurred a few times. This chain joins TRBV29-1 and TRBJ2-1; D is possibly TRBD1 or TRBD2 (6 bases each). CDR1 and CDR2 (germline): SQVTM, ANQGSEA. Trimming took 6 bases from V and 9 from J, leaving 12 bases between them. The CDR3 covers 11 residues. The CDR3 loop reads CSVQQGGEQFF. The CDR3 nucleotides are TGCAGCGTGCAACAGGGAGGTGAGCAGTTCTTC.

This clonotype was observed a few times. This chain links TRBV2 with TRBJ2-7; TRBD1 matches at 7 bases. Germline CDR1 is SNHLY and CDR2 is FYNNEI. V trimming: 4 bases; J trimming: 5 bases; junction bases outside the gene matches: 5. This CDR3 region has 13 residues. The CDR3 region is CASSGQGLDEQYF. The CDR3 region has the DNA TGTGCCAGCAGTGGACAGGGTCTAGACGAGCAGTACTTC.

The chain couples TRBV7-2 to TRBJ1-5; D remains ambiguous. This CDR3 has 14 amino acids. The germline V gene has CDR1 SGHTA and CDR2 FQGNSA. Deletions cut 3 bases from V and 11 bases from J, with 17 bases between. Here the CDR3 reads CASSFDKLGSAQHF. DNA for the CDR3: TGTGCCAGCAGCTTTGACAAGCTCGGTTCGGCCCAGCATTTT.

The chain carries TRBV29-1 and TRBJ2-3, with D possibly TRBD2 on 5 matching bases. The CDR3 covers 14 residues. Germline CDR1 SQVTM, CDR2 ANQGSEA. Between the trimmed V and J ends, which lost 5 bases and 0 bases, there was a span of 12 bases. For the CDR3, the DNA is TGCAGCGTTATTCCGGGGTCCAGCACAGATACGCAGTATTTT. Amino acids: CSVIPGSSTDTQYF.

This clonotype was seen only a few times. The genes are TRBV20-1 and TRBJ2-5, with TRBD2 identical over 7 bases. The CDR3 extends over 13 amino acids. The V gene end was trimmed by 3 bases and the J gene end by 2 bases; junction bases not matched to a gene: 3. Germline-derived CDR1 and CDR2 are DFQATT and SNEGSKA (reference sequence). The CDR3 DNA is TGCAGTGCTAGCACAGCGGGGCAAGAGACCCAGTACTTC. The encoded protein is CSASTAGQETQYF.

The chain couples TRBV5-3 to TRBJ2-7, with 8 bases identical to TRBD2. TRBV5-3 falls under the ORF class, with uncertain function. This CDR3 spans 16 amino acids. V was pared by 3 bases and J by 4 bases, with 12 bases of the junction left unmatched. CDR3: CARSSPKAGVMYEQYF. CDR3 coding DNA: TGTGCCAGAAGCTCACCTAAAGCGGGAGTGATGTACGAGCAGTACTTC.

This clonotype was seen a few times. The chain carries TRBV29-1 and TRBJ2-5, with 9 nucleotides matching TRBD2. Per the germline V gene, CDR1 is SQVTM and CDR2 is ANQGSEA. This CDR3 contains 15 residues. V lost 7 bases and J lost 4; bases outside the gene matches: 13. The DNA of the CDR3 is TGCAGCGCCCTTGCTCGACTAGCGGCCTTAGAGACCCAGTACTTC. Translation gives CSALARLAALETQYF.

The chain couples TRBV12-3 or TRBV12-4 to TRBJ1-3, with 7 bases fitting TRBD1. V lost 6 bases, J lost 3 bases, and 8 bases stayed unmatched. The CDR3 consists of 15 residues. The DNA for the CDR3 is TGTGCCAGCAGGATGACAGGGCAGATTGGAAACACCATATATTTT. Translated: CASRMTGQIGNTIYF.

This clonotype was seen only a few times. The rearrangement uses TRBV18 and TRBJ2-2; D may be TRBD2 (5 bases). This CDR3 spans 16 amino acids. V was trimmed by 3 bases and J by 2 bases, leaving 13 bases between them. Germline-derived CDR1 and CDR2 are KGHSH and LQKENI. The CDR3 DNA follows: TGTGCCAGCTCACCTTTGGGGAGCCCCAACACCGGGGAGCTGTTTTTT. Translated, it gives CASSPLGSPNTGELFF. The full variable domain, rest sourced from reference TRBV18 and TRBJ2-2, is NAGVMQNPRHLVRRRGQEARLRCSPMKGHSHVYWYRQLPEEGLKFMVYLQKENIIDESGMPKERFSAEFPKEGPSILRIQQVVRGDSAAYFCASSPLGSPNTGELFFGEGSRLTVL.

This clonotype came up a few times. V is TRBV24-1 and J is TRBJ1-4; 9 bases agree with TRBD1. Per germline, CDR1 KGHDR and CDR2 SFDVKD. The CDR3 length is 15 residues. The trim removed 5 bases at V and 7 bases at J, leaving 7 bases unmatched. The CDR3 region is CATSVGQGFGEKLFF. The CDR3 DNA is TGTGCCACCAGTGTGGGACAGGGTTTCGGTGAAAAACTGTTTTTT.

This clonotype was detected only a few times. The chain has TRBV5-1 and TRBJ2-1; TRBD2 aligns across 8 bases. The CDR3 sequence is 16 residues long. The J segment lost 5 bases and the V segment lost 0 bases, leaving 7 bases of the junction unmatched. CDR1 and CDR2 (germline): SGHRS, YFSETQ. The CDR3 spells CASSLGAGARDNEQFF. The CDR3 DNA reads TGCGCCAGCAGCTTGGGAGCGGGAGCTCGGGACAATGAGCAGTTCTTC.

This clonotype turned up a few times. The chain joins TRBV6-1 to TRBJ2-1; the match to TRBD2 covers 15 bases. There are 15 residues in the CDR3. CDR1 MNHNS and CDR2 SASEGT come from the germline V gene. V lost 10 bases and J lost 4; bases outside the gene matches: 5. CDR3 DNA: TGTGCCACGCGGACTAGCGGGAGGGGTTACAATGAGCAGTTCTTC. Translating it yields CATRTSGRGYNEQFF.

The gene calls are TRBV6-5 and TRBJ2-1; D remains ambiguous. Germline values: CDR1 MNHEY, CDR2 SVGAGI. This CDR3 is 16 amino acids long. Trimming took 0 bases from V and 4 from J, leaving 13 bases between them. Here the CDR3 DNA reads TGTGCCAGCAGTTACTCGAAATTTTACGGGTACAATGAGCAGTTCTTC. Translated, it gives CASSYSKFYGYNEQFF.

V usage is TRBV5-4 and J usage is TRBJ2-7, with D perhaps matching TRBD1 (6 bases). Germline lookup yields CDR1 SGHNT and CDR2 YYREEE (reference sequence). The CDR3 sequence is 13 residues long. The V gene lost 4 bases and the J gene lost 1 base, with 9 bases spanning the gap. This chain's CDR3 is CASSPDRSYEQYV. DNA for the CDR3: TGTGCCAGCAGCCCGGACAGATCCTACGAGCAGTACGTC.